This TCR beta chain was identified during a study of beta chain features in type 1 diabetes. The V gene's germline CDR1 is MDHEN and CDR2 SYDVKM. V shed 6 bases and J 8 bases; nucleotides not matched to a gene: 8. CDR3 length equals 13 residues. Expressed TCRB transcripts were sequenced, since all the RNA that had been isolated was reverse transcribed. The method was immunoSEQ multiplex PCR; TCRdb's version includes in-frame clones alone and lacks a portion of them. The repertoire holds 850,000 to 900,000 clones, with roughly 15% as singletons. The sample was naive CD4+ T cells from blood. This sequence was found in a young woman in good health. The rearrangement joins TRBV28 to TRBJ1-2; TRBD1 agrees at 8 bases. CDR3 protein: CASRGQGSYGYTF. In DNA, the CDR3 is TGTGCCAGCAGAGGACAGGGATCCTACGGCTACACCTTC.